This entry describes one T cell receptor beta chain. What it binds is not known. cDNA libraries for TRB were generated by 5' RACE incorporating UMI labels. TCRdb reprocessed the 5' RACE reads and reports one entry per CDR3 protein, with no DNA. The repertoire table contains fewer than 80,000 distinct CDR3 sequences. CDR3 size: 12 residues. Germline V CDR1 and CDR2: SGHRS, YFSETQ. The sample is drawn from a study of CXCR3-negative and CXCR3-positive naive CD8 T cells. Study-level findings and limits: Naive cells that were CXCR3-negative or CXCR3-positive used TRBV-TRBJ genes alike, while memory cells diverged. PBMCs showed partially decreased CXCR3 expression after cryopreservation, and most assays used fresh PBMCs.

The clonotype was recovered from a human donor in good health. Some clones in this sample may be carry-over from other donors' samples. The sample comprised naive CXCR3- CD8+ T cells from blood. Subset indicated: CD45RO-CCR7+CD27+CD95- naive CD8+ T cells lacking CXCR3 (TNR3-). The V call is TRBV5-1, the J call TRBJ2-1. This chain's CDR3 is CASSYLNNEQFF.